One and the same sample provided the 30 T cell receptor beta chains below, sequenced in a study of post-analysis software for immune sequencing data. Unique molecular identifiers were present in the TCR beta cDNA libraries. Via MiXCR, TCRdb re-called the PCR reads, giving one row per CDR3 protein. The sample includes 750,000 to 950,000 distinct CDR3 sequences, roughly half of them seen just once. Antigen specificity for these receptors is unknown. The study, taken as a whole, reports: Patients used about 5 TRBV segments, including TRBV5-6, TRBV5-1 and TRBV20-1, more often than controls.

The sample taken for sequencing was blood. The receptor set was obtained from a girl aged 10 to 17 with multiple sclerosis.

The chain combines TRBV28 with TRBJ2-7; D is undetermined. V was trimmed by 4 bases and J by 1 base, leaving 11 bases between them. Germline-derived CDR1 and CDR2 are MDHEN and SYDVKM. The CDR3 covers 14 residues. CDR3 sequence reads: CASSSPTDSYEQYF. The CDR3 DNA is TGTGCCAGCAGTTCCCCCACAGATTCCTACGAGCAGTACTTC. The full variable domain, rest sourced from reference TRBV28 and TRBJ2-7, is DVKVTQSSRYLVKRTGEKVFLECVQDMDHENMFWYRQDPGLGLRLIYFSYDVKMKEKGDIPEGYSVSREKKERFSLILESASTNQTSMYLCASSSPTDSYEQYFGPGTRLTVT.

This chain joins TRBV7-3 and TRBJ2-1, with 11 bases matching TRBD2. The CDR3 is 15 residues long. The trim removed 5 bases at V and 4 bases at J, leaving 4 bases unmatched. From germline, CDR1 is SGHTA and CDR2 FQGTGA. CDR3 DNA sequence: TGTGCCAGCAGCCCGGGACTAGCGGAGTACAATGAGCAGTTCTTC. It is translated as CASSPGLAEYNEQFF.

The chain's CDR3 is CASSLGQAAYEQYF. CDR3 DNA: TGTGCCAGCAGCCTGGGACAGGCGGCCTACGAGCAGTACTTC. V is TRBV5-6 and J is TRBJ2-4; 8 nucleotides line up with TRBD1. The DNA matches TRBJ2-7 better at its end, which makes the J call doubtful. The CDR3 totals 14 residues. Germline-derived CDR1 and CDR2 are SGHDT and YYEEEE.

The CDR3 nucleotides read TGTGCCAGCAGTTACGGGACAGACAATCAGCCCCAGCATTTT. Translating gives CASSYGTDNQPQHF. This chain uses TRBV6-6 with TRBJ1-5; 7 positions agree with TRBD1. V was pared by 2 bases and J by 3 bases, with 1 base of the junction left unmatched. This CDR3 has 14 residues. The V gene's germline CDR1 is MNHNY and CDR2 SVGAGI (reference sequence).

This sequence joins TRBV5-1 and TRBJ2-3; 9 nucleotides match TRBD2. The CDR3 is 13 amino acids. Germline CDR1 and CDR2: SGHRS and YFSETQ. The J segment lost 7 bases and the V segment lost 4 bases, leaving 4 bases of the junction unmatched. The CDR3 coding sequence is TGCGCCAGCAGCCGCGGGACTAGCAATACGCAGTATTTT. Its protein product is CASSRGTSNTQYF.

The chain joins TRBV3-1 to TRBJ2-1; 13 nucleotides align to TRBD2. The germline V gene encodes CDR1 LGHDT and CDR2 YNNKEL (reference sequence). Unmatched junction bases numbered 4, after V lost 1 base and J lost 4 bases. The CDR3 contains 17 residues. The CDR3 reads CASSQVSGLAGYNEQFF. The CDR3 region has the DNA TGTGCCAGCAGCCAAGTCTCGGGACTAGCGGGGTACAATGAGCAGTTCTTC.

This sequence joins TRBV20-1 and TRBJ1-5, with D possibly being TRBD1 (5 bases). The germline V gene encodes CDR1 DFQATT and CDR2 SNEGSKA (reference sequence). The CDR3 loop spans 17 amino acids. V shed 0 bases and J shed 2 bases, with 17 bases lying between them. CDR3 region: CSARDRRGAGGNQPQHF. In nucleotides, the CDR3 is TGCAGTGCTAGAGATCGCCGAGGGGCAGGAGGCAATCAGCCCCAGCATTTT.

This clonotype was observed a few times. This chain connects TRBV29-1 to TRBJ2-7, with D hard to call. The germline V gene encodes CDR1 SQVTM and CDR2 ANQGSEA. The CDR3 covers 14 residues. With 6 bases removed from V and 6 bases from J, the gap between germline ends came to 21 bases. CDR3 protein: CSVLLDPRPFEQYF. The CDR3 nucleotides are TGCAGCGTCCTGTTAGATCCCCGTCCGTTCGAGCAGTACTTC.

This clonotype has more than one count but fewer than ten. The chain uses TRBV29-1 and TRBJ2-1, with 10 bases aligning to TRBD2. The germline V gene encodes CDR1 SQVTM and CDR2 ANQGSEA. V lost 2 bases to trimming and J lost 5 bases; unmatched junction nucleotides: 12. The CDR3 has 17 residues. The CDR3 bases are TGCAGCGTTGAATACCTTGCCCAGCGGGGGGGCAACAATGAGCAGTTCTTC. It is translated as CSVEYLAQRGGNNEQFF.

The chain recombines TRBV27 with TRBJ2-7; a possible D gene is TRBD2 (7 bases). Germline V gives CDR1 MNHEY, CDR2 SMNVEV (reference sequence). The V gene lost 2 bases and the J gene lost 2 bases, with 19 bases spanning the gap. This CDR3 is built from 17 residues. CDR3 sequence: CASSLRRGGRDPYEQYF. CDR3 bases: TGTGCCAGCAGTTTACGGAGAGGGGGGAGGGATCCCTACGAGCAGTACTTC.

The rearrangement uses TRBV5-6 and TRBJ1-2, with 7 positions matching TRBD1. CDR1 and CDR2 from the germline V gene are SGHDT and YYEEEE. The CDR3 is 15 amino acids. V lost 3 bases to trimming and J lost 2 bases; unmatched junction nucleotides: 7. The CDR3 reads CASSSGGRGNYGYTF. As DNA, the CDR3 is TGTGCCAGCAGCTCCGGGGGCAGGGGGAACTATGGCTACACCTTC.

The chain couples TRBV6-6 to TRBJ2-1; D is ambiguous. This CDR3 spans 12 amino acids. With 8 bases removed from V and 5 bases from J, the gap between germline ends came to 10 bases. Germline CDR1 MNHNY, CDR2 SVGAGI (reference sequence). The CDR3 is CASGTRNNEQFF. In DNA, the CDR3 is TGTGCCAGCGGAACAAGAAACAATGAGCAGTTCTTC.

V and J are TRBV29-1 and TRBJ2-5; TRBD1 agrees at 9 bases. J was trimmed by 4 bases and V by 4 bases; bases with no gene match: 7. Per germline, CDR1 SQVTM and CDR2 ANQGSEA. The CDR3 totals 14 residues. The DNA of the CDR3 is TGCAGCGTTGTTTACAGGGGGCAAGGAGAGACCCAGTACTTC. Amino acid sequence: CSVVYRGQGETQYF.

This clonotype turned up a few times. The V and J genes are TRBV7-3 and TRBJ2-3, with D uncertain. V shed 1 base and J shed 6 bases, with 8 bases lying between them. The CDR3 totals 13 residues. In germline, CDR1 is SGHTA, CDR2 FQGTGA. The CDR3 region has the DNA TGTGCCAGCAGCTTAAATTTGCAGGATACGCAGTATTTT. It codes for CASSLNLQDTQYF. Full variable domain (rest looked up from reference TRBV7-3 and TRBJ2-3): GAGVSQTPSNKVTEKGKYVELRCDPISGHTALYWYRQSLGQGPEFLIYFQGTGAADDSGLPNDRFFAVRPEGSVSTLKIQRTERGDSAVYLCASSLNLQDTQYFGPGTRLTVL.

The chain is built from TRBV12-3 or TRBV12-4 and TRBJ2-5; no reliable D call. V was cut by 7 bases and J by 2 bases, with 11 bases left in between. This CDR3 region has 13 residues. The CDR3 protein is CASTPAIQETQYF. The CDR3 DNA sequence: TGTGCCAGCACCCCGGCGATACAAGAGACCCAGTACTTC.

The chain uses TRBV6-5 and TRBJ1-5, with TRBD1 identical over 10 bases. This CDR3 is built from 16 residues. Germline V CDR1 and CDR2: MNHEY, SVGAGI. V lost 5 bases and J lost 7; bases outside the gene matches: 11. CDR3 region: CASSSLGGTGDQPQHF. In DNA, the CDR3 is TGTGCCAGCAGTAGCCTTGGGGGGACAGGGGACCAGCCCCAGCATTTT.

This clonotype was found a few times. CDR3 protein: CASSLSSGFVNYEQYF. CDR3 sequence (DNA): TGTGCCAGCAGCTTATCTAGCGGGTTTGTTAACTACGAGCAGTACTTC. The chain uses TRBV7-3 and TRBJ2-7; 8 bases fit TRBD2. After removal of 2 bases from V and 3 bases from J, the junction contained 9 bases not matched to a gene. This CDR3 comprises 16 residues. CDR1 is SGHTA and CDR2 is FQGTGA in the germline V gene.

The gene calls are TRBV7-8 and TRBJ2-5, with 11 bases identical to TRBD2. The end of the DNA is better explained by TRBJ2-7, so the J call may be wrong. The length of the CDR3 is 16 residues. Germline V gene data show CDR1 as SGHVS and CDR2 as FQNEAQ. This chain's CDR3 is CASSPRLAGPPLEQYF. Written as DNA, the CDR3 is TGTGCCAGCAGCCCCAGACTAGCGGGGCCTCCCCTCGAGCAGTACTTC.

The chain couples TRBV20-1 to TRBJ2-3, with 7 nucleotides matching TRBD2. The V and J ends lost 6 bases and 4 bases, in that order; junction bases with no gene match: 7. This CDR3 is 13 amino acids long. Germline values: CDR1 DFQATT, CDR2 SNEGSKA (reference sequence). In DNA form, the CDR3 reads TGCAGTGCCCCCCCCGCGGGGGCAGATACGCAGTATTTT. Translating gives CSAPPAGADTQYF.

The rearrangement links TRBV15 to TRBJ1-5; D unresolved. The CDR3 contains 14 residues. Trimming stripped 0 bases from V and 1 base from J, with 4 bases between. Looked up from germline, CDR1 is LNHNV and CDR2 is YYDKDF (reference sequence). The CDR3 DNA reads as TGTGCCACCAGCAGAGAAGGGAGCAATCAGCCCCAGCATTTT. This translates into CATSREGSNQPQHF.

In its sample, this clonotype was seen a few times. Here the CDR3 DNA reads TGCAGCGTTGCTCATCAGGTGGCTGAAGCTTTCTTT. This gives the protein CSVAHQVAEAFF. The V call is TRBV29-1, the J call TRBJ1-1, with D uncertain. CDR1 SQVTM and CDR2 ANQGSEA come from the germline V gene. Trimming took off 4 bases at V and 6 bases at J, with 12 bases between the two ends. This CDR3 spans 12 amino acids.

The DNA of the CDR3 is TGTGCCAGCAGCCGCCGGCTGGGGGGCGTCGACAATGAGCAGTTCTTC. It yields the protein CASSRRLGGVDNEQFF. The rearrangement links TRBV7-2 to TRBJ2-1; either TRBD1 or TRBD2 may supply D (6 bases each). The CDR3 totals 16 residues. Germline assignment: CDR1 SGHTA and CDR2 FQGNSA. Trimming shortened V by 5 bases and J by 5 bases, and 19 bases separated the two germline ends.

This clonotype was counted a few times. This chain links TRBV20-1 with TRBJ1-2; D gene uncertain. The V gene's germline CDR1 is DFQATT and CDR2 SNEGSKA (reference sequence). Trimming shortened V by 5 bases and J by 2 bases, and 15 bases separated the two germline ends. The CDR3 spans 14 residues. CDR3 coding DNA: TGCAGTGCTCTCACTTTGACCCTGAACTATGGCTACACCTTC. This sequence encodes CSALTLTLNYGYTF.

This clonotype was recorded a few times. This chain uses TRBV7-6 with TRBJ2-1, with 14 bases aligning to TRBD2. The CDR3 is 16 amino acids. Germline V gene lookup returns CDR1 SGHVS and CDR2 FNYEAQ. The V gene end was trimmed by 1 base and the J gene end by 8 bases; junction bases not matched to a gene: 4. Here the CDR3 reads CASSLGTSGRSDEQFF. The CDR3 DNA reads as TGTGCCAGCAGCTTAGGGACTAGCGGGAGGTCAGATGAGCAGTTCTTC.

This chain links TRBV7-9 with TRBJ1-2, with D perhaps matching TRBD1 (6 bases). Germline CDR1 is SEHNR and CDR2 is FQNEAQ (reference sequence). Deletions cut 8 bases from V and 0 bases from J, with 19 bases between. This CDR3 is built from 16 residues. The CDR3 sequence: CASARGAYPSNYGYTF. CDR3 in DNA: TGTGCCAGCGCCCGGGGGGCGTACCCCTCTAACTATGGCTACACCTTC.

J is TRBJ2-7 and V is TRBV10-3, with 9 bases aligning to TRBD1. Trimming at V came to 8 bases and at J to 1 base, leaving 6 bases not matched to a gene. Germline loops: CDR1 ENHRY, CDR2 SYGVKD. The CDR3 contains 14 residues. The DNA for the CDR3 is TGTGCCATCTCAGCCGGGACAGGGTCCTACGAGCAGTACTTC. Translation gives CAISAGTGSYEQYF.

The chain carries TRBV29-1 and TRBJ2-3; 9 nucleotides match TRBD2. The CDR3 runs to 15 residues. The germline V gene encodes CDR1 SQVTM and CDR2 ANQGSEA. J was trimmed by 3 bases and V by 6 bases; bases with no gene match: 10. As DNA, the CDR3 is TGCAGCGTCAGGCTCCGACTAGCGGCGACAGATACGCAGTATTTT. As protein: CSVRLRLAATDTQYF.

V and J are TRBV11-2 and TRBJ2-7; TRBD2 matches at 7 bases. CDR1 SGHAT and CDR2 FQNNGV come from the germline V gene. This CDR3 is built from 15 residues. V gave up 2 bases and J gave up 7 bases; unmatched junction bases: 11. CDR3 nucleotides: TGTGCCAGCAGCTTATCGGGGACTATAGTCACTGAGCAGTACTTC. This sequence encodes CASSLSGTIVTEQYF. The variable domain in full, completed from reference TRBV11-2 and TRBJ2-7, reads EAGVAQSPRYKIIEKRQSVAFWCNPISGHATLYWYQQILGQGPKLLIQFQNNGVVDDSQLPKDRFSAERLKGVDSTLKIQPAKLEDSAVYLCASSLSGTIVTEQYFGPGTRLTVT.

V and J are TRBV18 and TRBJ2-7; D possibly matches TRBD1 or TRBD2 (6 bases each). The J call is in doubt because the DNA end fits TRBJ2-5 better. This CDR3 region has 14 residues. Germline-derived CDR1 and CDR2 are KGHSH and LQKENI. For the CDR3, the DNA is TGTGCCAGCTCACCATTTCCGGGGGCGAGGACCCAGTACTTC. Translated: CASSPFPGARTQYF.

This clonotype was detected only a few times. The chain couples TRBV2 to TRBJ2-5, with D maybe TRBD2 (6 bases). Between the trimmed V and J ends, which lost 5 bases and 4 bases, there was a span of 11 bases. Germline V lookup: CDR1 SNHLY, CDR2 FYNNEI. The CDR3 sequence is 13 residues long. The CDR3 nucleotides read TGTGCCAGCAGTAGGCGACTAGGAGAGACCCAGTACTTC. Translation: CASSRRLGETQYF. The full variable domain, in which reference TRBV2 and TRBJ2-5 provide the parts outside the CDR3, is EPEVTQTPSHQVTQMGQEVILRCVPISNHLYFYWYRQILGQKVEFLVSFYNNEISEKSEIFDDQFSVERPDGSNFTLKIRSTKLEDSAMYFCASSRRLGETQYFGPGTRLLVL.